This T cell receptor (beta chain) was sequenced during a study of T cell responses to AZD1222 COVID-19 vaccine. Trimming cost V 4 bases and J 5 bases, with 24 bases left between them. This CDR3 contains 18 residues. Germline V gene sequence: CDR1 SGHRS, CDR2 YFSETQ. Repertoires were generated with immunoSEQ multiplex PCR, while TCRdb's copy carries only in-frame clones and drops some. The sample consists of fewer than 40,000 clones, about nine tenths of them appearing once. Sample: peripheral blood, taken 28 days after the second dose of the MenACWY control vaccine. The sequence was obtained from an adult who received the MenACWY meningococcal vaccine as a control. The chain uses TRBV5-1 and TRBJ1-4; D perhaps matches TRBD1 (5 bases). The CDR3 sequence: CASSLHRPDGGSNEKLFF. CDR3 nucleotide sequence: TGCGCCAGCAGCCTACACCGACCGGATGGGGGTTCAAATGAAAAACTGTTTTTT. Variable domain in full (rest from reference TRBV5-1 and TRBJ1-4): KAGVTQTPRYLIKTRGQQVTLSCSPISGHRSVSWYQQTPGQGLQFLFEYFSETQRNKGNFPGRFSGRQFSNSRSEMNVSTLELGDSALYLCASSLHRPDGGSNEKLFFGSGTQLSVL.